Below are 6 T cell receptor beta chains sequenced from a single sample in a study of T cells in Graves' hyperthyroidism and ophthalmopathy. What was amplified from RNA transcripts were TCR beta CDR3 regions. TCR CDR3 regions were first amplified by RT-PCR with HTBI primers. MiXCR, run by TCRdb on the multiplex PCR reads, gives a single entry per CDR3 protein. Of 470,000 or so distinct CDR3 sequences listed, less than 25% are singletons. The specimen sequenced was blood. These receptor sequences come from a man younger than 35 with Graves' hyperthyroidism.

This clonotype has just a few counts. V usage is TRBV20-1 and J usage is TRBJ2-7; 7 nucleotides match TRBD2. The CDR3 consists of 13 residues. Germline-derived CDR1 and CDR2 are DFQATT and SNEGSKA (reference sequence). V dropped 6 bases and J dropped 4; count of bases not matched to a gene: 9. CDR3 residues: CSAGLPGGYEQYF. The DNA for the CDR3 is TGCAGTGCCGGACTCCCGGGGGGATACGAGCAGTACTTC.

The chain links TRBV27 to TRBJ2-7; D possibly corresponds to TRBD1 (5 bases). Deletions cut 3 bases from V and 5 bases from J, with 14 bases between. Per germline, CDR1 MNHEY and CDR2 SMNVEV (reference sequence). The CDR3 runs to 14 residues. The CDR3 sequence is CASSFSGRVHEQYF. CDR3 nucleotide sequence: TGTGCCAGCAGTTTCTCGGGCAGGGTCCACGAGCAGTACTTC.

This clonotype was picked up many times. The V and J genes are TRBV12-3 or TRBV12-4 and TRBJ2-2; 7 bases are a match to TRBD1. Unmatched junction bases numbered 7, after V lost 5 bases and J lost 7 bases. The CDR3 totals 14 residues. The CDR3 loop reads CASSGTVGHGELFF. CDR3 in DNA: TGTGCCAGCAGTGGGACAGTAGGTCACGGGGAGCTGTTTTTT.

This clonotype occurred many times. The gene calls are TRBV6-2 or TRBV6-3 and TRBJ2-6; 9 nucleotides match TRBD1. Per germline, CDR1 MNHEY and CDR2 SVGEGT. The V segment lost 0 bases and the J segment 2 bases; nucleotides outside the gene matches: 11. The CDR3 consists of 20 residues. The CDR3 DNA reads TGTGCCAGCAGTTACTCGATAACGAGACAGGGGGTAACTGGGGCCAACGTCCTGACTTTC. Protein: CASSYSITRQGVTGANVLTF.

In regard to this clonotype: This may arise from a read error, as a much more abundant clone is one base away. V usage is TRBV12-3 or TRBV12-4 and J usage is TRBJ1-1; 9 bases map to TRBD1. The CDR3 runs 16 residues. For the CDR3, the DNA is TGTGCCGGCAGTTTATCGCACAGGGGGCGGTGGACTGAAGCTTTCTTT. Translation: CAGSLSHRGRWTEAFF.

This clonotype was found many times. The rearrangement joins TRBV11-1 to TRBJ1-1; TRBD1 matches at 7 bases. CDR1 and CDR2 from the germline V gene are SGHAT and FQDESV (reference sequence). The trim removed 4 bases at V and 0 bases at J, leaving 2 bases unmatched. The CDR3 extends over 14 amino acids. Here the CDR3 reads CASSSTGVNTEAFF. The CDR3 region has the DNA TGTGCCAGCAGCTCAACAGGGGTGAACACTGAAGCTTTCTTT.